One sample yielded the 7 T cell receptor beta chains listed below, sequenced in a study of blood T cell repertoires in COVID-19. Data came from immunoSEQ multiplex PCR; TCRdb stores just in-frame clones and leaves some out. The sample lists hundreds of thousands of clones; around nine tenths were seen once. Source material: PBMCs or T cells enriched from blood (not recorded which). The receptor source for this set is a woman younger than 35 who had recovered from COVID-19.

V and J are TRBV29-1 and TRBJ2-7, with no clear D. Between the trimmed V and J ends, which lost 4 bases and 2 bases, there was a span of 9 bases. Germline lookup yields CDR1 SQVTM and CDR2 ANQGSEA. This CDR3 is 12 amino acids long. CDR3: CSVVGGTYEQYF. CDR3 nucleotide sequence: TGCAGCGTTGTTGGTGGCACCTACGAGCAGTACTTC.

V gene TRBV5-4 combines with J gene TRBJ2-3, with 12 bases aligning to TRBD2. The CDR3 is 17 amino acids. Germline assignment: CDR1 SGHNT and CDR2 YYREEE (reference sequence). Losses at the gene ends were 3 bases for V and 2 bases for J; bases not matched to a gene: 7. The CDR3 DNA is TGTGCCAGCAGCTATGGACTAGCGGGGCCATTCACAGATACGCAGTATTTT. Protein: CASSYGLAGPFTDTQYF.

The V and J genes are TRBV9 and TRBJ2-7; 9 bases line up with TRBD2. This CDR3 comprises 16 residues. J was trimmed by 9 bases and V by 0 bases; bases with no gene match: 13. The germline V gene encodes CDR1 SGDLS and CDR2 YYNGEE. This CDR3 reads CASSVGGGTSTYRQYF. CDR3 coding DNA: TGTGCCAGCAGCGTAGGCGGTGGGACTAGCACCTATCGGCAGTACTTC.

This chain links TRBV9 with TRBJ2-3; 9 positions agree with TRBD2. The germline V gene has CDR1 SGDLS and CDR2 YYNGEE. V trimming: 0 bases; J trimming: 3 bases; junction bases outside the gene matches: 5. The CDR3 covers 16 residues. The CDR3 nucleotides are TGTGCCAGCAGCGTAGGGCGGGGGGGCCGTACAGATACGCAGTATTTT. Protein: CASSVGRGGRTDTQYF.

The CDR3 DNA reads as TGTGCCAGCAGCCCAGACGGGGGCTATGGCTACACCTTC. Translated: CASSPDGGYGYTF. The chain carries TRBV11-3 and TRBJ1-2; the D gene is possibly TRBD1 (5 bases). The ends were cut back, 5 bases at V and 4 bases at J, with 11 bases in the middle. The CDR3 is made up of 13 amino acids. Germline CDR1 reads SGHNT; CDR2 reads YENEEA. The full variable domain, with the rest looked up from reference TRBV11-3 and TRBJ1-2, is EAGVVQSPRYKIIEKKQPVAFWCNPISGHNTLYWYLQNLGQGPELLIRYENEEAVDDSQLPKDRFSAERLKGVDSTLKIQPAELGDSAVYLCASSPDGGYGYTFGSGTRLTVV.

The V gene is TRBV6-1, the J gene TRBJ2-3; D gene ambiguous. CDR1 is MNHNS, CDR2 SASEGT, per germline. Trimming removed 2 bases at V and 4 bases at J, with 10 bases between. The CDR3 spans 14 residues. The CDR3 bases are TGTGCCAGCAGTGAAAGAGGAATTTCAGATACGCAGTATTTT. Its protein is CASSERGISDTQYF.

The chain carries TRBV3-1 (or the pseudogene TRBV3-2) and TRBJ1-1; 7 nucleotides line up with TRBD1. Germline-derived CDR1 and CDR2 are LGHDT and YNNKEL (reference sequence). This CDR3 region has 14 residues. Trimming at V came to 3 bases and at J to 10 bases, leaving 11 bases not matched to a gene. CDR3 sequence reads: CASSQSLNRGIAFF. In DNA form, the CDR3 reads TGTGCCAGCAGCCAGTCCCTCAACAGGGGAATAGCTTTCTTT.